These 14 T cell receptor beta chains were sequenced from one sample in a study of post-analysis software for immune sequencing data. Sequencing libraries made from TCR beta cDNA carried unique molecular identifiers. TCRdb itself ran the PCR reads through MiXCR, one entry per CDR3 protein. The data contain more than 500,000 distinct CDR3 sequences, about a third of them singletons. These TCRs' antigens remain unknown. Study-wide findings and caveats: Controls had lower frequencies than patients of about 5 TRBV segments, which included TRBV5-6, TRBV5-1 and TRBV20-1.

The material sequenced was blood. All receptors come from a girl under 18 with multiple sclerosis.

This clonotype was found a few times. CDR3 sequence reads: CASSPGHRDSNLYEQYF. For the CDR3, the DNA is TGCGCCAGCAGCCCGGGGCACCGGGACAGCAACCTCTACGAGCAGTACTTC. This chain uses TRBV5-1 with TRBJ2-5; TRBD1 matches at 7 bases. The closer fit of TRBJ2-7 to the DNA end suggests the J call may be wrong. CDR3 length: 17 residues. Germline CDR1 and CDR2: SGHRS and YFSETQ.

To note about this clonotype: Because the CDR3 is missing its conserved closing phenylalanine or tryptophan, this is likely a read error. The chain links TRBV28 to TRBJ2-5, with D perhaps TRBD1 or TRBD2 (6 bases each). V shed 7 bases and J shed 2 bases, with 8 bases lying between them. CDR3 size: 12 residues. Germline V gene sequence: CDR1 MDHEN, CDR2 SYDVKM. CDR3 in DNA: TGTGCCAGCAAGGGGGGACAAGAGACCCAGTACTGC. This encodes CASKGGQETQYC.

The chain has TRBV3-1 and TRBJ2-1, with no clear D. From germline, CDR1 is LGHDT and CDR2 YNNKEL (reference sequence). Trimming pared 7 bases from V and 5 bases from J, leaving 12 bases between. This CDR3 has 13 amino acids. The CDR3 region is CASNSYSNNEQFF. CDR3 DNA sequence: TGTGCCAGCAATTCGTACAGCAACAATGAGCAGTTCTTC.

The V and J genes are TRBV21-1 and TRBJ2-3. TRBV21-1 is noted as a pseudogene. The CDR3 runs to 16 residues. CDR3 protein: CASSKEDTQSTDTQYF. In DNA, the CDR3 is TGTGCCAGCAGCAAAGAAGACACCCAGAGCACAGATACGCAGTATTTT.

This clonotype occurred a few times. V usage is TRBV15 and J usage is TRBJ2-1; D is uncertain. V gave up 1 base and J gave up 0 bases, with 10 bases separating them. From germline, CDR1 is LNHNV and CDR2 YYDKDF (reference sequence). This CDR3 comprises 16 residues. This CDR3 is CATSRVRATSYNEQFF. The CDR3 DNA is TGTGCCACCAGCAGAGTGAGAGCTACCTCCTACAATGAGCAGTTCTTC.

This clonotype turned up a few times. This chain connects TRBV20-1 to TRBJ1-5; 7 bases fit TRBD1. CDR1 and CDR2 (germline): DFQATT, SNEGSKA (reference sequence). There are 15 residues in the CDR3. V trimming: 1 base; J trimming: 1 base; junction bases outside the gene matches: 4. CDR3 sequence: CSARVGRGSNQPQHF. As DNA, the CDR3 is TGCAGTGCTAGAGTTGGCAGGGGGAGCAATCAGCCCCAGCATTTT.

In this sample, this clonotype turned up a few times. The CDR3, as DNA: TGTGCCAGCAGTGAAAGGTTTAATGAAAAACTGTTTTTT. Translated, it gives CASSERFNEKLFF. J is TRBJ1-4 and V is TRBV6-1; D is unresolved. The CDR3 spans 13 residues. Per germline, CDR1 MNHNS and CDR2 SASEGT. Trimming pared 2 bases from V and 4 bases from J, leaving 5 bases between.

The chain couples TRBV7-2 to TRBJ2-2, with a possible D match to TRBD2 (7 bases). V was shortened by 5 bases and J by 8 bases, with 21 bases between the two germline ends. This CDR3 spans 16 amino acids. CDR1 is SGHTA and CDR2 is FQGNSA in the germline V gene. The chain's CDR3 is CASSVRGGSTGGELFF. Here the CDR3 DNA reads TGTGCCAGCAGCGTTAGGGGGGGGTCCACCGGAGGGGAGCTGTTTTTT.

The CDR3 reads CSVDLRGEQIGGEAFF. In DNA form, the CDR3 reads TGCAGCGTTGATTTGCGGGGAGAACAGATCGGCGGAGAAGCTTTCTTT. V is TRBV29-1 and J is TRBJ1-1, with no clear D. CDR1 is SQVTM, CDR2 ANQGSEA, per germline. With 3 bases removed from V and 8 bases from J, the gap between germline ends came to 25 bases. This CDR3 is 16 amino acids long.

This chain links TRBV29-1 with TRBJ1-1; D may be TRBD1 (5 bases). The CDR3 loop spans 11 amino acids. V was shortened by 4 bases and J by 4 bases, with 7 bases between the two germline ends. Germline CDR1 SQVTM, CDR2 ANQGSEA. CDR3 nucleotides: TGCAGCGTTGTCCAGGGCACTGAAGCTTTCTTT. Its protein is CSVVQGTEAFF.

The rearrangement uses TRBV28 and TRBJ2-4; 8 bases match TRBD1. CDR1 and CDR2 from the germline V gene are MDHEN and SYDVKM. The V and J ends lost 4 bases and 1 base, in that order; junction bases with no gene match: 3. This CDR3 contains 15 residues. CDR3 in DNA: TGTGCCAGCAGTTCACGGACAGGGGCCAAAAACATTCAGTACTTC. Protein product: CASSSRTGAKNIQYF.

The chain is built from TRBV20-1 and TRBJ2-3; D not certain. Germline-derived CDR1 and CDR2 are DFQATT and SNEGSKA (reference sequence). CDR3 length: 15 amino acids. The V end lost 3 bases, the J end lost 2 bases, and 15 bases lay between the germline ends. The DNA of the CDR3 is TGCAGTGCTAGTCCCCCGGGTTGGCCCACAGATACGCAGTATTTT. Protein sequence: CSASPPGWPTDTQYF.

Only one count was recorded for this clonotype. The genes are TRBV20-1 and TRBJ2-1, with a possible D match to TRBD2 (5 bases). Judging by the DNA end, TRBJ2-7 fits better; the J call may be wrong. CDR3 length equals 14 residues. CDR1 DFQATT and CDR2 SNEGSKA come from the germline V gene (reference sequence). The CDR3 sequence is CSAVALSSYNEQYF. CDR3 nucleotide sequence: TGCAGTGCTGTAGCGCTGAGCTCCTACAATGAGCAGTACTTC.

The chain uses TRBV20-1 and TRBJ2-1, with 8 bases matching TRBD1. The length of the CDR3 is 17 residues. V dropped 4 bases and J dropped 8; count of bases not matched to a gene: 19. From germline, CDR1 is DFQATT and CDR2 SNEGSKA (reference sequence). Here the CDR3 reads CSATRGHGGRAMYEQFF. The CDR3 DNA reads TGCAGTGCTACCAGGGGGCATGGCGGACGGGCAATGTATGAGCAGTTCTTC.